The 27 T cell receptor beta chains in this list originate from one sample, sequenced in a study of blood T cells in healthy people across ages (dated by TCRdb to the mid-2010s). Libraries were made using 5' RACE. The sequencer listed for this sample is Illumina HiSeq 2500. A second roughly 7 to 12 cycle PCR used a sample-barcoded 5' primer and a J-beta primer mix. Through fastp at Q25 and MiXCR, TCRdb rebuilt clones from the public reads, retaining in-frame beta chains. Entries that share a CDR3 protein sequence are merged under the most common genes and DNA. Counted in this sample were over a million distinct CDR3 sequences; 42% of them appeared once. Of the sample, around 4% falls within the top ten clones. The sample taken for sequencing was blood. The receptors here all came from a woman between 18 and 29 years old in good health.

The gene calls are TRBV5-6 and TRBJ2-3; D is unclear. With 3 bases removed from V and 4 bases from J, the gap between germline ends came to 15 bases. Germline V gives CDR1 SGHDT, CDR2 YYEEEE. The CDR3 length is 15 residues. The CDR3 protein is CASSSPALGPDTQYF. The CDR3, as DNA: TGTGCCAGCAGCTCCCCAGCTCTTGGTCCAGATACGCAGTATTTT.

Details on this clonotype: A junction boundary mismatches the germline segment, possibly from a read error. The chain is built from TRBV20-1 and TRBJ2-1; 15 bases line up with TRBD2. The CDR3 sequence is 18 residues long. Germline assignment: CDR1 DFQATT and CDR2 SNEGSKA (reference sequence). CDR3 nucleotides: TGCAGTGCTACCGGCGGTTTAGGGACTAGCGGGGGGAACAATAAGCAGTTCTTC. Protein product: CSATGGLGTSGGNNKQFF.

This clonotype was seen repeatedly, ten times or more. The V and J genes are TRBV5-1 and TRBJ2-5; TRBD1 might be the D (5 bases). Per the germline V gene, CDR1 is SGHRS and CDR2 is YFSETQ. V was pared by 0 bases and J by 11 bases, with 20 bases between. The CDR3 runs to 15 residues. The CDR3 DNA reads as TGCGCCAGCAGCTTGGTGGTAGGGTTGGACAATGAGCAGTACTTC. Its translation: CASSLVVGLDNEQYF. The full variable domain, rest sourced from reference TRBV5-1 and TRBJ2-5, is KAGVTQTPRYLIKTRGQQVTLSCSPISGHRSVSWYQQTPGQGLQFLFEYFSETQRNKGNFPGRFSGRQFSNSRSEMNVSTLELGDSALYLCASSLVVGLDNEQYFGPGTRLLVL.

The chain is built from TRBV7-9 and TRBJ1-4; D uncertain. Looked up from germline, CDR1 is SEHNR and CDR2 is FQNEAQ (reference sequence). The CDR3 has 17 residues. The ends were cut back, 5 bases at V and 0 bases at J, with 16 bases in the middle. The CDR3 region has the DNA TGTGCCAGCAGCCCCGGGCAGAGGACTTCAACTAATGAAAAACTGTTTTTT. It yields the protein CASSPGQRTSTNEKLFF.

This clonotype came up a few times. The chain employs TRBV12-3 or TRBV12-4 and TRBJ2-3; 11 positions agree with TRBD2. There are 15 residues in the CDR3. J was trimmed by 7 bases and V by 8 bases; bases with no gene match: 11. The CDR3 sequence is CASGLTSGGVYTQYF. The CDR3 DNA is TGTGCCAGCGGCCTTACTAGCGGGGGAGTTTATACGCAGTATTTT.

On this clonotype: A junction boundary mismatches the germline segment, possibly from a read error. Written as DNA, the CDR3 is TGCAACGTTGAGGCTAGCGGGAACGTAGATACGCAGTATTTT. Amino acid sequence: CNVEASGNVDTQYF. The rearrangement uses TRBV29-1 and TRBJ2-3; 9 bases line up with TRBD2. The CDR3 length is 14 residues. The germline gives CDR1 SQVTM, CDR2 ANQGSEA.

CDR3 nucleotides: TGTGCCAGCAGAGCGGGACAGCCTGTTAATTCACCCCTCCACTTT. Encoded protein: CASRAGQPVNSPLHF. The chain recombines TRBV6-6 with TRBJ1-6; 7 bases agree with TRBD1. Losses at the gene ends were 6 bases for V and 6 bases for J; bases not matched to a gene: 8. Germline assignment: CDR1 MNHNY and CDR2 SVGAGI (reference sequence). The CDR3 loop spans 15 amino acids.

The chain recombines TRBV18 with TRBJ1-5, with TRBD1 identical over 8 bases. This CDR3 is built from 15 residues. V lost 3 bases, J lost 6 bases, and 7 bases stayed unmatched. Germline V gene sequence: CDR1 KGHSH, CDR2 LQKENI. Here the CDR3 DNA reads TGTGCCAGCTCACCTAGGACAGGGTCGGGTCAGCCCCAGCATTTT. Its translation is CASSPRTGSGQPQHF.

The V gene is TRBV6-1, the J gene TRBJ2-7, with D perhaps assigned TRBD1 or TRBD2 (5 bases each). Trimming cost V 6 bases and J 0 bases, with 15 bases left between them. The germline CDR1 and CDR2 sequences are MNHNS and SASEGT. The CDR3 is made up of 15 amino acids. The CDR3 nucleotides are TGTGCCAGCAGCCCGGGGCCCGCGAGCTCCTACGAGCAGTACTTC. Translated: CASSPGPASSYEQYF.

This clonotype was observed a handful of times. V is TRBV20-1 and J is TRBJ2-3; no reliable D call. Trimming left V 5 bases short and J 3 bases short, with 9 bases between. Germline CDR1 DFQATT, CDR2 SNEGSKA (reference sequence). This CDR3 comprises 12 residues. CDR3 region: CSAHTATDTQYF. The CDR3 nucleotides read TGCAGTGCTCACACGGCTACAGATACGCAGTATTTT.

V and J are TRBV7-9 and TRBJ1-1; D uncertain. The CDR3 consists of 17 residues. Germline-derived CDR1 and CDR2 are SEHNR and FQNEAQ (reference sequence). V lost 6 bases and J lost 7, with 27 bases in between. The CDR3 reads CASSTYGKGYGSGEAFF. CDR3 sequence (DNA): TGTGCCAGCAGTACGTACGGAAAAGGTTACGGGAGTGGTGAAGCTTTCTTT.

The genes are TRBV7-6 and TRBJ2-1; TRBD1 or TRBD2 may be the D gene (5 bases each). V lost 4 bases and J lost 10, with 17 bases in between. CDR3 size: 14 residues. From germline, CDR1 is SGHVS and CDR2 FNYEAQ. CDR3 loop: CASSWAGADYEQFF. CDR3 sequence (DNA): TGTGCCAGCAGCTGGGCCGGGGCAGACTACGAGCAGTTCTTC.

CDR3 loop: CASNRDYRVNEQFF. The CDR3 nucleotides are TGCGCCAGCAATCGGGACTATCGGGTGAATGAGCAGTTCTTC. The V gene is TRBV5-1, the J gene TRBJ2-1; TRBD2 aligns across 7 bases. Germline V gene sequence: CDR1 SGHRS, CDR2 YFSETQ. The junction had 10 bases not matched to a gene; V was cut back by 6 bases and J by 7 bases. This CDR3 spans 14 amino acids.

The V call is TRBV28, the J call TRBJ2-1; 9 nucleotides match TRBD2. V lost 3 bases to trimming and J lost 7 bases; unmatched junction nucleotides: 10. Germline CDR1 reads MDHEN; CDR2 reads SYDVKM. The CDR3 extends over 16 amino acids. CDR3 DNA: TGTGCCAGCAGTTTGCTTGCGGGAGGGCCTCGGAATGAGCAGTTCTTC. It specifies CASSLLAGGPRNEQFF.

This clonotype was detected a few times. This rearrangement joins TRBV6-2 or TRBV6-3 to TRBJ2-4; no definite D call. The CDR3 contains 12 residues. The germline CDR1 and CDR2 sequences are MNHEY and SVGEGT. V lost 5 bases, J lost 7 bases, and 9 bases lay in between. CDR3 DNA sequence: TGTGCCAGCAGTGTGGGCCGTAACATTCAGTACTTC. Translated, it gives CASSVGRNIQYF.

CDR3: CSVEGKSGHTEAFF. CDR3 nucleotide sequence: TGCAGCGTTGAAGGGAAATCAGGGCACACTGAAGCTTTCTTT. The rearrangement links TRBV29-1 to TRBJ1-1; D possibly corresponds to TRBD1 (5 bases). This CDR3 spans 14 amino acids. Trimming pared 1 base from V and 3 bases from J, leaving 12 bases between. In germline, CDR1 is SQVTM, CDR2 ANQGSEA.

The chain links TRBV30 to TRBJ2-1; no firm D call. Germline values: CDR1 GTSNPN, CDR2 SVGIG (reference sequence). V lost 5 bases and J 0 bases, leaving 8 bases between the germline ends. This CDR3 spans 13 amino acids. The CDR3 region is CAWQESSYNEQFF. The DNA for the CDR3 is TGTGCCTGGCAAGAGAGCTCCTACAATGAGCAGTTCTTC. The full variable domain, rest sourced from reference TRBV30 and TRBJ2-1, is SQTIHQWPATLVQPVGSPLSLECTVEGTSNPNLYWYRQAAGRGLQLLFYSVGIGQISSEVPQNLSASRPQDRQFILSSKKLLLSDSGFYLCAWQESSYNEQFFGPGTRLTVL.

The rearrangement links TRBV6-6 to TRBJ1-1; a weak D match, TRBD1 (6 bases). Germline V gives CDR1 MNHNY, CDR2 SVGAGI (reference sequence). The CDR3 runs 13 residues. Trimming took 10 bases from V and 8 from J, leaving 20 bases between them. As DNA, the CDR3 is TGTGCCACCCTAAACCCCGGGACACCAGAAGCTTTCTTT. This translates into CATLNPGTPEAFF.

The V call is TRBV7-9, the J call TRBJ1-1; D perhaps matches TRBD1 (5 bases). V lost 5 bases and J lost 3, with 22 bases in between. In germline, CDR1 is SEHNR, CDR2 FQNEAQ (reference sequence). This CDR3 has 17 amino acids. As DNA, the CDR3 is TGTGCCAGCAGCAAGACTCTTGGGACTCCTTTGGACACTGAAGCTTTCTTT. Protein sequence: CASSKTLGTPLDTEAFF. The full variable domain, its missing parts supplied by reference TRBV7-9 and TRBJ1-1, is DTGVSQNPRHKITKRGQNVTFRCDPISEHNRLYWYRQTLGQGPEFLTYFQNEAQLEKSRLLSDRFSAERPKGSFSTLEIQRTEQGDSAMYLCASSKTLGTPLDTEAFFGQGTRLTVV.

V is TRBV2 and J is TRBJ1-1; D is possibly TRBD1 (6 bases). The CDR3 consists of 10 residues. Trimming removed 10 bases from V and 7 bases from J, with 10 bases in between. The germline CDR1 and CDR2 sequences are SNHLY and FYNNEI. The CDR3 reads CANRVVEAFF. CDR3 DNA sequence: TGTGCCAACAGGGTTGTTGAAGCTTTCTTT.

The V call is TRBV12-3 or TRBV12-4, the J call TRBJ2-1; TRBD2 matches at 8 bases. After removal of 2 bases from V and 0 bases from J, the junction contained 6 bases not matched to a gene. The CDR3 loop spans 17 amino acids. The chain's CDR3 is CASSLYSGGLSYNEQFF. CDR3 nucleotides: TGTGCCAGCAGTTTATATTCGGGGGGGCTCTCCTACAATGAGCAGTTCTTC.

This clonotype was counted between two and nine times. CDR3 sequence (DNA): TGTGCCAGCAGCCGCGGACAGGGCCTCGATAACTATGGCTACACCTTC. It yields the protein CASSRGQGLDNYGYTF. This rearrangement joins TRBV6-1 to TRBJ1-2; 8 bases map to TRBD1. V lost 6 bases to trimming and J lost 1 base; unmatched junction nucleotides: 10. The germline CDR1 and CDR2 sequences are MNHNS and SASEGT. CDR3 length equals 16 residues.

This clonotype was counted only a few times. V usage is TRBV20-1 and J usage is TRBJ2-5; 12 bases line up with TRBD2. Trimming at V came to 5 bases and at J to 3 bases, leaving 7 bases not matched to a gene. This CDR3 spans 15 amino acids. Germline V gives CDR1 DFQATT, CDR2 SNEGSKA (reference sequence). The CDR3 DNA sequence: TGCAGTGCTTCCACTAGCGGGGGGCCAGAAGAGACCCAGTACTTC. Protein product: CSASTSGGPEETQYF.

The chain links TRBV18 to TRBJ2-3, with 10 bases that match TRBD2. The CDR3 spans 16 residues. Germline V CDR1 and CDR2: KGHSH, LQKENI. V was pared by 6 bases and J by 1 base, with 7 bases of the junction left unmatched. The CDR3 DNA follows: TGTGCCAGCTCTACCCTCGGGACTAGCGGCACAGATACGCAGTATTTT. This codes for CASSTLGTSGTDTQYF.

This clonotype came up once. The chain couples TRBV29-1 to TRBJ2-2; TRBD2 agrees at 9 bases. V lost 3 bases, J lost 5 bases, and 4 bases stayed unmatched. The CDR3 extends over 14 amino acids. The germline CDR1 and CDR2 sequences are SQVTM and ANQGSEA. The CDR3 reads CSVEGLARTGELFF. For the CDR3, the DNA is TGCAGCGTTGAGGGACTAGCTAGAACCGGGGAGCTGTTTTTT.

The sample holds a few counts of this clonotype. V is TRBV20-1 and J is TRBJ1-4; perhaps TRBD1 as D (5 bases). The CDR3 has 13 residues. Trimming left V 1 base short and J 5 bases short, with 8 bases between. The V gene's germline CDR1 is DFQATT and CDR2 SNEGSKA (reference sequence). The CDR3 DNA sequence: TGCAGTGCTAGAGGACAGTCCAATGAAAAACTGTTTTTT. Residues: CSARGQSNEKLFF.

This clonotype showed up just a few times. The CDR3 sequence is CASSRTLAASTDTQYF. The CDR3 coding sequence is TGCGCCAGCAGCCGAACACTAGCGGCCAGCACAGATACGCAGTATTTT. This chain joins TRBV4-3 and TRBJ2-3, with TRBD2 matching 8 bases. V was pared by 4 bases and J by 0 bases, with 6 bases of the junction left unmatched. Germline CDR1 is LGHNA and CDR2 is YSLEER. This CDR3 comprises 16 residues.